This TCR beta chain was documented in a study of shared clonotypes between healthy human individuals. Whole-study context: Plates per donor: three CD4 naive, three CD4 memory, two CD8 naive, one CD8 memory. Overall study findings and caveats: Blood was the only sampled material, and tissue repertoires likely differ. Unshared clonotypes carried lower generation probabilities than those common to all four donors. Measured sharing among donors was expected to vary with sequencing depth.

The CDR3 is made up of 13 amino acids. TCRdb's table, derived via immunoSEQ multiplex PCR, lists solely in-frame clones and lacks some. The table shows a few million clones, with around 90% occurring only once. On this clone: Its antigen is undetermined.

J is TRBJ1-5 and V is TRBV21-1. TRBV21-1 is a known pseudogene. Sequenced material: naive CD4+ T cells sorted from blood. As for subset: CD45RA+ positively selected. This TCR was recovered from a man in his late teens or twenties in good health. The CDR3 sequence: CASSILSNQPQHF. The CDR3 bases are TGTGCCAGCAGCATACTTAGCAATCAGCCCCAGCATTTT.